A single sample gave rise to the 4 T cell receptor beta chains below, sequenced in a study of blood T cell repertoires in COVID-19. TCRdb's copy holds only in-frame clones and misses some; the assay was immunoSEQ multiplex PCR. The table lists about 200,000 clones, more than 75% of them singletons. The specimen sequenced was peripheral blood. All receptors derive from a man aged 50 or older with acute or convalescent COVID-19.

The gene calls are TRBV3-1 (or the pseudogene TRBV3-2) and TRBJ1-5; 7 bases fit TRBD1. Germline V gene sequence: CDR1 LGHDT, CDR2 YNNKEL (reference sequence). The junction had 6 bases not matched to a gene; V was cut back by 4 bases and J by 0 bases. The CDR3 has 16 amino acids. The CDR3 region is CASSPSRGDSNQPQHF. CDR3 bases: TGTGCCAGCAGCCCCAGCAGGGGGGATAGCAATCAGCCCCAGCATTTT.

This clone was recorded once. This chain uses TRBV19 with TRBJ1-6; a possible D gene is TRBD1 (5 bases). The CDR3 spans 13 residues. Germline values: CDR1 LNHDA, CDR2 SQIVND (reference sequence). With 7 bases removed from V and 4 bases from J, the gap between germline ends came to 8 bases. The CDR3 DNA reads TGTGCCAGTAACGGACAATATAATTCACCCCTCCACTTT. Its translation: CASNGQYNSPLHF.

The rearrangement joins TRBV7-2 to TRBJ1-5; 9 positions agree with TRBD1. The trim removed 4 bases at V and 2 bases at J, leaving 6 bases unmatched. This CDR3 is 16 amino acids long. Germline V gives CDR1 SGHTA, CDR2 FQGNSA. CDR3 loop: CASSSVDRGGNQPQHF. The CDR3 DNA is TGTGCCAGCAGCTCAGTGGACAGGGGAGGCAATCAGCCCCAGCATTTT.

V is TRBV4-1 and J is TRBJ1-1; 8 bases are shared with TRBD1. The CDR3 contains 15 residues. The V gene's germline CDR1 is MGHRA and CDR2 YSYEKL. The ends lost 4 bases at V and 5 bases at J; junction bases unmatched: 9. CDR3 loop: CASSRAETGDTEAFF. The CDR3 bases are TGCGCCAGCAGCCGAGCGGAGACAGGGGATACTGAAGCTTTCTTT.